This TCR beta chain was identified during a study of Graves' ophthalmopathy and Graves' hyperthyroidism. Findings and limits, study-wide: With less than 90% sensitivity and about 83% specificity, a 13-signature model separated ophthalmopathy from stable hyperthyroidism.

Trimming removed 5 bases at V and 4 bases at J, with 15 bases between. The CDR3 consists of 16 residues. Germline values: CDR1 SGHVS, CDR2 FQNEAQ. RNA transcripts were the source from which TCR beta CDR3 regions were amplified. Scientists carried out first-round RT-PCR using HTBI primers and then a second-round multiplex PCR. TCRdb re-called the multiplex PCR reads through MiXCR, storing one row per CDR3 protein. Among about 220,000 distinct CDR3 sequences listed, about 22% were seen once. This clonotype was seen ten or more times. Its target is not known. The sequence came from a woman aged 50 to 60 with Graves' ophthalmopathy. The chain links TRBV7-8 to TRBJ2-6; D is uncertain. The material sequenced was peripheral blood. The CDR3 DNA sequence: TGTGCCAGCAGCCCCGTCCCGCAGGCCGGGGCCAACGTCCTGACTTTC. As protein: CASSPVPQAGANVLTF.